Below, 17 T cell receptor beta chains from the same sample are listed, as sequenced in a study of T cell changes during pregnancy in multiple sclerosis. Using immunoSEQ multiplex PCR, the repertoire was profiled, and TCRdb retains in-frame clones only, with some absent. Seen here are 40,000 to 55,000 clones, roughly 90% observed once, and the top ten hold around 4.7%. This material consisted of peripheral blood, taken in the second trimester of pregnancy. These receptors all come from a female donor in good health, enrolled as a control in a pregnancy study.

The gene calls are TRBV27 and TRBJ2-7, with 7 nucleotides matching TRBD1. CDR1 MNHEY and CDR2 SMNVEV come from the germline V gene (reference sequence). The CDR3 has 14 amino acids. V lost 0 bases to trimming and J lost 2 bases; unmatched junction nucleotides: 1. CDR3 amino acids: CASSLSTGAYEQYF. In DNA, the CDR3 is TGTGCCAGCAGTTTATCAACAGGGGCCTACGAGCAGTACTTC.

The CDR3 nucleotides are TGTGCCAGCAGCCCGAACAGGGGGCCTGAAGCTTTCTTT. Protein: CASSPNRGPEAFF. The chain employs TRBV7-2 and TRBJ1-1; 9 positions match TRBD1. There are 13 residues in the CDR3. Germline values: CDR1 SGHTA, CDR2 FQGNSA. The trim removed 5 bases at V and 6 bases at J, leaving 4 bases unmatched.

The CDR3 coding sequence is TGTGCCAGCTCACCACTACAAGATACAGTTAGCTCTGGGGCCAACGTCCTGACTTTC. Amino acid sequence: CASSPLQDTVSSGANVLTF. The chain is built from TRBV18 and TRBJ2-6; the D is unclear. The germline gives CDR1 KGHSH, CDR2 LQKENI. Trimming pared 1 base from V and 0 bases from J, leaving 16 bases between. CDR3 length: 19 residues.

The rearrangement uses TRBV30 and TRBJ2-5; tentative D call: TRBD2 (5 bases). The CDR3 covers 12 residues. The V end was cut by 2 bases, the J end by 2 bases, with 6 bases between. Germline CDR1 is GTSNPN and CDR2 is SVGIG (reference sequence). CDR3 sequence: CAWSSGQETQYF. CDR3 in DNA: TGTGCCTGGAGTAGCGGTCAAGAGACCCAGTACTTC.

The chain uses TRBV9 and TRBJ1-1, with D perhaps TRBD1 (6 bases). The CDR3 is 13 amino acids. CDR1 and CDR2 (germline): SGDLS, YYNGEE. With 3 bases removed from V and 4 bases from J, the gap between germline ends came to 10 bases. The CDR3 region has the DNA TGTGCCAGCAGCGGAACAGGGCGCACTGAAGCTTTCTTT. It codes for CASSGTGRTEAFF. The full variable domain, in which reference TRBV9 and TRBJ1-1 provide the parts outside the CDR3, is DSGVTQTPKHLITATGQRVTLRCSPRSGDLSVYWYQQSLDQGLQFLIQYYNGEERAKGNILERFSAQQFPDLHSELNLSSLELGDSALYFCASSGTGRTEAFFGQGTRLTVV.

This chain connects TRBV5-4 to TRBJ2-3, with 9 positions matching TRBD1. The CDR3 has 15 residues. The trim removed 4 bases at V and 4 bases at J, leaving 7 bases unmatched. Germline lookup yields CDR1 SGHNT and CDR2 YYREEE (reference sequence). This chain's CDR3 is CASSLDRGSADTQYF. In nucleotides, the CDR3 is TGTGCCAGCAGCCTGGACAGGGGAAGCGCAGATACGCAGTATTTT.

This rearrangement joins TRBV5-4 to TRBJ2-1, with D tentatively TRBD2 (6 bases). Germline CDR1 SGHNT, CDR2 YYREEE (reference sequence). The CDR3 spans 16 residues. The V gene lost 4 bases and the J gene lost 4 bases, with 18 bases spanning the gap. CDR3 nucleotides: TGTGCCAGCAGCCCGGACGAGGGAGGCCCTTACAATGAGCAGTTCTTC. It codes for CASSPDEGGPYNEQFF.

The rearrangement uses TRBV18 and TRBJ2-7; 7 nucleotides match TRBD2. Germline V gives CDR1 KGHSH, CDR2 LQKENI. This CDR3 has 16 residues. V trimming: 3 bases; J trimming: 1 base; junction bases outside the gene matches: 9. CDR3 nucleotides: TGTGCCAGCTCACCTTATAGGCCTAGCGGTTCCTACGAGCAGTACTTC. It translates to CASSPYRPSGSYEQYF.

This chain connects TRBV27 to TRBJ2-5; no clear D gene. V dropped 6 bases and J dropped 5 bases, with 13 bases sitting between them. This CDR3 region has 13 residues. Germline V CDR1 and CDR2: MNHEY, SMNVEV (reference sequence). The CDR3 spells CASRNRQVETQYF. In DNA, the CDR3 is TGTGCCAGCAGGAACAGACAAGTGGAGACCCAGTACTTC.

This clone was observed once. The rearrangement links TRBV30 to TRBJ2-2; D unresolved. The CDR3 covers 13 residues. The V gene lost 2 bases and the J gene lost 6 bases, with 10 bases spanning the gap. Germline V CDR1 and CDR2: GTSNPN, SVGIG (reference sequence). The CDR3 sequence is CAWSPIRAGELFF. For the CDR3, the DNA is TGTGCCTGGAGTCCGATCCGGGCCGGGGAGCTGTTTTTT.

The chain uses TRBV9 and TRBJ2-3; 7 positions agree with TRBD2. CDR3 length equals 13 residues. The germline V gene has CDR1 SGDLS and CDR2 YYNGEE. The J segment lost 6 bases and the V segment lost 4 bases, leaving 5 bases of the junction unmatched. The CDR3 is CASSNGGRDTQYF. The CDR3 DNA is TGTGCCAGCAGCAACGGGGGGAGGGATACGCAGTATTTT.

The chain combines TRBV27 with TRBJ1-1, with 10 nucleotides matching TRBD1. Germline-derived CDR1 and CDR2 are MNHEY and SMNVEV (reference sequence). With V trimmed by 2 bases and J by 0 bases, 0 bases remained unmatched. This CDR3 region has 15 residues. The CDR3 sequence: CASSLGTGVNTEAFF. CDR3 sequence (DNA): TGTGCCAGCAGTTTAGGGACAGGGGTGAACACTGAAGCTTTCTTT.

This chain uses TRBV6-5 with TRBJ2-7; unclear D gene. Trimming left V 5 bases short and J 2 bases short, with 13 bases between. The CDR3 has 14 residues. CDR1 and CDR2 (germline): MNHEY, SVGAGI. CDR3 in amino acids: CASSLSRQTYEQYF. The CDR3 DNA follows: TGTGCCAGCAGTCTATCGCGACAAACCTACGAGCAGTACTTC.

J is TRBJ1-2 and V is TRBV10-3, with TRBD1 as a possible D gene (5 bases). This CDR3 region has 15 residues. With 0 bases removed from V and 8 bases from J, the gap between germline ends came to 16 bases. CDR1 is ENHRY and CDR2 is SYGVKD in the germline V gene. CDR3 sequence (DNA): TGTGCCATCAGTGAGTCGGGGCCGTCCTTCGAAGGCTACACCTTC. Translating gives CAISESGPSFEGYTF.

This clone appeared once. The rearrangement links TRBV9 to TRBJ2-3; TRBD2 is a possible D gene (5 bases). The CDR3 loop spans 13 amino acids. CDR1 and CDR2 from the germline V gene are SGDLS and YYNGEE. The ends were cut back, 2 bases at V and 6 bases at J, with 10 bases in the middle. The CDR3 nucleotides are TGTGCCAGCAGCGTTCCTGCGGGTGATACGCAGTATTTT. Translating gives CASSVPAGDTQYF.

V gene TRBV9 combines with J gene TRBJ1-2, with D unresolved. This CDR3 is 12 amino acids long. Germline CDR1 reads SGDLS; CDR2 reads YYNGEE. The ends were cut back, 2 bases at V and 4 bases at J, with 6 bases in the middle. For the CDR3, the DNA is TGTGCCAGCAGCGTTGCGGGCTATGGCTACACCTTC. Protein: CASSVAGYGYTF.

The chain has TRBV27 and TRBJ2-1; 11 bases map to TRBD2. The CDR3 spans 14 residues. Germline V gene sequence: CDR1 MNHEY, CDR2 SMNVEV (reference sequence). The trim removed 6 bases at V and 9 bases at J, leaving 7 bases unmatched. The CDR3 here is CASSFSGRALEQFF. CDR3 nucleotides: TGTGCCAGCAGCTTTAGCGGGAGGGCCCTTGAGCAGTTCTTC.